The present TCR beta chain was sequenced within a study of T cell changes during pregnancy in multiple sclerosis. A word on this clone: Other DNA sequences in this specimen translate into the identical CDR3.

Only in-frame clones appear in the TCRdb table, and some are missing; sequencing was by immunoSEQ multiplex PCR. The sample includes 50,000 to 75,000 clones, roughly 91% of them seen just once. The sample here was peripheral blood, taken after pregnancy. The TCR originated in a female donor in good health, enrolled as a control in a pregnancy study.

The CDR3 loop reads CASSLAGQDYGYTF. DNA of the CDR3: TGTGCCAGCAGCTTAGCCGGCCAGGACTATGGCTACACCTTC. The rearrangement joins TRBV7-2 to TRBJ1-2; D call uncertain. V lost 0 bases, J lost 3 bases, and 8 bases lay in between. Germline V gene lookup returns CDR1 SGHTA and CDR2 FQGNSA. The CDR3 loop spans 14 amino acids.